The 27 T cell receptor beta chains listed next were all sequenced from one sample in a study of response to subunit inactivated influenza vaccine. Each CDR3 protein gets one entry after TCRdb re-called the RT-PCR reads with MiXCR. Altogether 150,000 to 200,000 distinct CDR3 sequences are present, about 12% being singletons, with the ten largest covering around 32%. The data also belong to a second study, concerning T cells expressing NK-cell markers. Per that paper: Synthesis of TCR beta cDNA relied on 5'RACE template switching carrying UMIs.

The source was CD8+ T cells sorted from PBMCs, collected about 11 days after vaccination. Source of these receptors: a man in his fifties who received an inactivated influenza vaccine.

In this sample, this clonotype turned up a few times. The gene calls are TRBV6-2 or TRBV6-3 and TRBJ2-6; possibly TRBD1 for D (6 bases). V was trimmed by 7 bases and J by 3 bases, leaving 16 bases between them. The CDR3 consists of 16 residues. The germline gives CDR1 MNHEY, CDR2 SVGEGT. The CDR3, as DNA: TGTGCCAGCACCACGACAGGACCAAGTGGGGCCAACGTCCTGACTTTC. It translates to CASTTTGPSGANVLTF.

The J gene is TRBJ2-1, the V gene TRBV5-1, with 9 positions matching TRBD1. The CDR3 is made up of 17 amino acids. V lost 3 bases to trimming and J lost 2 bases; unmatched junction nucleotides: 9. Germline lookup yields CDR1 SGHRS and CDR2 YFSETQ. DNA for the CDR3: TGCGCCAGCAGCTGGTTACAGGGGGCTCCTACCTACAATGAGCAGTTCTTC. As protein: CASSWLQGAPTYNEQFF.

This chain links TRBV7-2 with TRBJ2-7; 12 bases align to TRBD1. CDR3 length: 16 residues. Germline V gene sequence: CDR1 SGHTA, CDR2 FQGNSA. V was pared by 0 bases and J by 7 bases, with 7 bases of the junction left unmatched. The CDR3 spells CASSLASGTGGREQYF. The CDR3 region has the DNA TGTGCCAGCAGCTTAGCCTCGGGGACAGGGGGCAGGGAGCAGTACTTC.

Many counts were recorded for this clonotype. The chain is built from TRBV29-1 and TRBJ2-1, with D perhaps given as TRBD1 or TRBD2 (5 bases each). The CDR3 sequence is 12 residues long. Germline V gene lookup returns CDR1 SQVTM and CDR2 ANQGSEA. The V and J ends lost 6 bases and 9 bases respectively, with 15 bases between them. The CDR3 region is CSVLRDQGEQFF. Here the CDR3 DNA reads TGCAGCGTCCTCCGGGATCAGGGTGAGCAGTTCTTC.

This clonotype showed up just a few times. The CDR3 nucleotides are TGTGCCAGCAGCCCTAGCGGGACCAATGAGCAGTTCTTC. It yields the protein CASSPSGTNEQFF. The V gene is TRBV7-9, the J gene TRBJ2-1; 9 bases map to TRBD2. Germline V gene sequence: CDR1 SEHNR, CDR2 FQNEAQ (reference sequence). This CDR3 region has 13 residues. The J segment lost 6 bases and the V segment lost 5 bases, leaving 2 bases of the junction unmatched.

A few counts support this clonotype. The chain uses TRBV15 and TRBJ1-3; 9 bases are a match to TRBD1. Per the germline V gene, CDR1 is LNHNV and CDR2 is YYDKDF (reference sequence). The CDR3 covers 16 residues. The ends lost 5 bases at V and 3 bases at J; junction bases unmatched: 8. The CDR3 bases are TGTGCCACCAGCCCGCGGACAGGGGCTAATGGAAACACCATATATTTT. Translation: CATSPRTGANGNTIYF.

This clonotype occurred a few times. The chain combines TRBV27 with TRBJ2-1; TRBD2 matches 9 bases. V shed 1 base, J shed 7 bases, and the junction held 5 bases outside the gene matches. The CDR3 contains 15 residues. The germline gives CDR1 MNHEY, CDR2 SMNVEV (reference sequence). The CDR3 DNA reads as TGTGCCAGCAGTTTATACGCGGGAGGGCCAAATGAGCAGTTCTTC. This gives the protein CASSLYAGGPNEQFF.

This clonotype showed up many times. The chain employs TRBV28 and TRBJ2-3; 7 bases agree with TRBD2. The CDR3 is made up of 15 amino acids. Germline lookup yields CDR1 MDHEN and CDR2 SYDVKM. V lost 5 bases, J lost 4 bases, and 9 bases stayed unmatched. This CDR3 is CASSNLAGVADTQYF. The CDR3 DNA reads TGTGCCAGCAGTAACCTGGCGGGGGTGGCAGATACGCAGTATTTT.

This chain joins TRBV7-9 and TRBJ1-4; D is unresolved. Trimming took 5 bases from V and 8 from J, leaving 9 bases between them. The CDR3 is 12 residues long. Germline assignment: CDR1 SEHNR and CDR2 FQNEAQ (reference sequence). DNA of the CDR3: TGTGCCAGCAGCCCCGGGTGGGAAAAACTGTTTTTT. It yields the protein CASSPGWEKLFF.

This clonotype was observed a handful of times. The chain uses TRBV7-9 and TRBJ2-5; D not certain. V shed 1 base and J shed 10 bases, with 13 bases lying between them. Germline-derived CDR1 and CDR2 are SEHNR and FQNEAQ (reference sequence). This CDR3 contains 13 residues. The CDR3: CASSLGSERHQYF. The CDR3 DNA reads TGTGCCAGCAGCTTAGGGTCGGAGAGGCACCAGTACTTC.

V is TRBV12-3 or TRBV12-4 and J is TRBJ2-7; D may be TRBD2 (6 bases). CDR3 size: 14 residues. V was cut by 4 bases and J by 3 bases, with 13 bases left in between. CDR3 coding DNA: TGTGCCAGCAGTTATTTCGGGGGAGGCTACGAGCAGTACTTC. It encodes CASSYFGGGYEQYF.

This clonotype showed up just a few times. Here the CDR3 DNA reads TGTGCCAGCAGCGCGGGGGGGGACACCGGGGAGCTGTTTTTT. Residues: CASSAGGDTGELFF. V is TRBV13 and J is TRBJ2-2; 9 bases match TRBD2. CDR1 and CDR2 (germline): PRHDT, FYEKMQ (reference sequence). This CDR3 comprises 14 residues. V lost 5 bases, J lost 3 bases, and 1 base stayed unmatched.

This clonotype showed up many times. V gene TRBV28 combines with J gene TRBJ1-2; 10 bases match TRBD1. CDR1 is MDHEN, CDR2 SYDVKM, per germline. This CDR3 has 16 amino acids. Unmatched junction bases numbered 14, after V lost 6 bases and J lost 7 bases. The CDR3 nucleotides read TGTGCCAGCAGATCCTTTATCGGGACAGGGGCTGGTGGCTACACCTTC. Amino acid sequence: CASRSFIGTGAGGYTF.

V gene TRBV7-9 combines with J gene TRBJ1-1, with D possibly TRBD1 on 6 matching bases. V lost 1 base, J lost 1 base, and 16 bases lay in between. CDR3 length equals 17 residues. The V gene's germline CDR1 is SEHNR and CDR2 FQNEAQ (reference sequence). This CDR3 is CASSLEFLGQPNTEAFF. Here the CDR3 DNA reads TGTGCCAGCAGCTTAGAATTTCTTGGACAGCCGAACACTGAAGCTTTCTTT.

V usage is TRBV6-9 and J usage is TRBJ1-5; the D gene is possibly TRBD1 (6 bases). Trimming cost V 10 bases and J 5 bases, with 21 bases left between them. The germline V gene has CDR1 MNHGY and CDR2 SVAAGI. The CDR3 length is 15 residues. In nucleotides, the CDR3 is TGTGCCACCCGGGGGGCCCACCTATTTCATCAGCCCCAGCATTTT. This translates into CATRGAHLFHQPQHF.

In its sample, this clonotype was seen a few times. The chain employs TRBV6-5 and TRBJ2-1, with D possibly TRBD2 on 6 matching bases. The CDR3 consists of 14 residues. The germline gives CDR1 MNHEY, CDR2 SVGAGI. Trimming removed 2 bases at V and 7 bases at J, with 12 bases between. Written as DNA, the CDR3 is TGTGCCAGCAGTTACGACGGGAGAGGGAATGAGCAGTTCTTC. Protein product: CASSYDGRGNEQFF.

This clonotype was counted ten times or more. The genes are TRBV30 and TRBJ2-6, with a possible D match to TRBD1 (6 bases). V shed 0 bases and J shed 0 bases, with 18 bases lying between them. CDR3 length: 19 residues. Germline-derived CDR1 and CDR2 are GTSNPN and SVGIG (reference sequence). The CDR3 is CAWSVLVAGAYSGANVLTF. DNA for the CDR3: TGTGCCTGGAGTGTACTAGTGGCAGGGGCTTACTCTGGGGCCAACGTCCTGACTTTC.

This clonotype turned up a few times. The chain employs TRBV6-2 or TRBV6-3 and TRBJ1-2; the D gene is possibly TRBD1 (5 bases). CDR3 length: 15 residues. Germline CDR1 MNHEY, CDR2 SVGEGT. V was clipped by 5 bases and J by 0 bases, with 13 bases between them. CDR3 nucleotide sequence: TGTGCCAGCAGTAGGCGGGGGACGGCTAACTATGGCTACACCTTC. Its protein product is CASSRRGTANYGYTF.

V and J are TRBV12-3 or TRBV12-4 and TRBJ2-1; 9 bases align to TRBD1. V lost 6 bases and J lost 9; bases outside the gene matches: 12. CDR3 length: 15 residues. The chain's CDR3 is CASRAQGAAAGEQFF. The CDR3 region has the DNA TGTGCCAGCAGGGCACAGGGGGCCGCTGCTGGTGAGCAGTTCTTC.

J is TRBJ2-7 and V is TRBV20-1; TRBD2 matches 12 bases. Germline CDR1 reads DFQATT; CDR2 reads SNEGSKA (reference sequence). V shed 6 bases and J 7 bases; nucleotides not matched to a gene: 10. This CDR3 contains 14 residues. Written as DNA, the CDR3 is TGCAGTGCCCTTCTACTAGCGGGGGGCCCTGAGCAGTACTTC. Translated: CSALLLAGGPEQYF.

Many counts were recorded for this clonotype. This chain's CDR3 is CASSPDGYEQYF. Written as DNA, the CDR3 is TGTGCCAGCAGCCCGGACGGTTACGAGCAGTACTTC. This chain joins TRBV7-9 and TRBJ2-7; no clear D gene. The CDR3 has 12 amino acids. Germline CDR1 SEHNR, CDR2 FQNEAQ (reference sequence). V lost 5 bases and J lost 4, with 9 bases in between.

The CDR3 here is CASSLVGASDTQYF. DNA for the CDR3: TGTGCCAGCAGCCTCGTAGGAGCATCGGATACGCAGTATTTT. The rearrangement uses TRBV9 and TRBJ2-3; D is uncertain. Germline V gene sequence: CDR1 SGDLS, CDR2 YYNGEE. V lost 4 bases and J lost 6, with 15 bases in between. This CDR3 spans 14 amino acids.

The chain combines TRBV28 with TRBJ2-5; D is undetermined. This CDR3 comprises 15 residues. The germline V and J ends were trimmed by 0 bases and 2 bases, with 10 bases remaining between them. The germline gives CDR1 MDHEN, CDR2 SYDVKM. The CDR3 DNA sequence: TGTGCCAGCAGTTTATGGGGGTCGGTTCAAGAGACCCAGTACTTC. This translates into CASSLWGSVQETQYF.

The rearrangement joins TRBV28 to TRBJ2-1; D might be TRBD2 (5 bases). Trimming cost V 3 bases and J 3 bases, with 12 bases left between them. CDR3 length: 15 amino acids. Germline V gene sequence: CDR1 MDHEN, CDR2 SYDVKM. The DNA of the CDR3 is TGTGCCAGCAGTTTGTTCCCGGGGATCTACAATGAGCAGTTCTTC. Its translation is CASSLFPGIYNEQFF.

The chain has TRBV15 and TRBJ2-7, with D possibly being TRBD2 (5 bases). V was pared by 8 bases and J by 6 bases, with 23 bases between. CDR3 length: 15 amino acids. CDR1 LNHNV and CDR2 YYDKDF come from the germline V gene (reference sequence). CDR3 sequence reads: CATHLTGTPFGEQYF. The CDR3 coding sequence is TGTGCCACCCATTTAACGGGAACCCCTTTCGGCGAGCAGTACTTC.

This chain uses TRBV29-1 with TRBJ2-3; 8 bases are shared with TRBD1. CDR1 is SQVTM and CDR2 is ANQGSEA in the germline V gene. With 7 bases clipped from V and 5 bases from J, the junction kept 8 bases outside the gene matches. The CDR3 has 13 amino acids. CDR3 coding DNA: TGCAGCGCCGAGACAGGGGCCAAAGATACGCAGTATTTT. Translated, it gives CSAETGAKDTQYF.

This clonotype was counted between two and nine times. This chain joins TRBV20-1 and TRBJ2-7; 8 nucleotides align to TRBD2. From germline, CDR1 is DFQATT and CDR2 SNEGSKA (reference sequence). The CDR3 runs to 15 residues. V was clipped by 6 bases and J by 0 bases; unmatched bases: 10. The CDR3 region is CSALGLVLSSYEQYF. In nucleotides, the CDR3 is TGCAGTGCGCTGGGACTAGTCCTGAGCTCCTACGAGCAGTACTTC.